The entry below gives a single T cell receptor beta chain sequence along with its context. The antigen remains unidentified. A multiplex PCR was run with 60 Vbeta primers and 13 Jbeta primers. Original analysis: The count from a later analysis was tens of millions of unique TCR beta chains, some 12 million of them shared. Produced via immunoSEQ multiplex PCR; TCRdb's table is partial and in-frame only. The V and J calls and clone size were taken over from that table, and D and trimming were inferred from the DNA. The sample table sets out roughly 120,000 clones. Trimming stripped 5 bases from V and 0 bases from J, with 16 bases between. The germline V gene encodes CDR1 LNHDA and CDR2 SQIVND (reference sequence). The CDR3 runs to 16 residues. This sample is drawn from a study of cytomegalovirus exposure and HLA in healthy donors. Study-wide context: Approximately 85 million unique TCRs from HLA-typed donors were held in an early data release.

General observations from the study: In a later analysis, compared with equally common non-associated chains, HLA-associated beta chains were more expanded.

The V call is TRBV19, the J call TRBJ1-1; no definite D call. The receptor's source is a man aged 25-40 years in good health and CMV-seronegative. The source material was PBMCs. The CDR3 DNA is TGTGCCAGTAGTCCCCGCGGGAGAGAAATGAACACTGAAGCTTTCTTT. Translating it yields CASSPRGREMNTEAFF.